Listed below are T cell receptor beta chains from one sample, sequenced in a study of tumor and adjacent non-tumor tissue in lung cancer. TCRdb ran MiXCR on the multiplex PCR reads and lists one entry per CDR3 protein. The sample consists of about 76,000 distinct CDR3 sequences, about two thirds of them appearing once. Input material: lung tumor tissue. The receptors stem from a woman aged 70 to 79 with non-small cell lung cancer. The CDR3 runs from the conserved cysteine through the conserved F or W. Each record gives: clone size, V gene, D gene, J gene, CDR3 length, CDR3 DNA, CDR3 protein. A D gene is named only where the DNA matches it firmly. Some rows have no size entry. The others give once, few or many, or a class for an expanded clone.

abundance: -
v_gene: TRBV5-6
d_gene: -
j_gene: TRBJ2-7
len: 14
CDR3nt: TGTGCCATCAGCCTGGGGGACTCTGTCTACGAGCACTACTTC
CDR3aa: CAISLGDSVYEHYF

abundance: -
v_gene: TRBV29-1
d_gene: TRBD1
j_gene: TRBJ2-2
len: 13
CDR3nt: TGTAGCGTTAGCCGGGACAGGGCCCGGGAGCTGTTTTTT
CDR3aa: CSVSRDRARELFF

abundance: -
v_gene: TRBV7-8
d_gene: -
j_gene: TRBJ2-4
len: 16
CDR3nt: TGTGCCAGCAGCTTATTCAAGGGTATAACCAAAAACATTCAGTACTTC
CDR3aa: CASSLFKGITKNIQYF

abundance: -
v_gene: TRBV5-1
d_gene: -
j_gene: TRBJ2-3
len: 14
CDR3nt: TGCGCCAGCAGTTCGTTAAGTTCCACAGATACGCGGTATTTT
CDR3aa: CASSSLSSTDTRYF

abundance: -
v_gene: TRBV10-3
d_gene: -
j_gene: TRBJ2-5
len: 17
CDR3nt: TGTGTCATCAGTGAGTCGGTAGATTTGGTGCCGCAAGAGACCCAGTACTTC
CDR3aa: CVISESVDLVPQETQYF

abundance: -
v_gene: TRBV4-1
d_gene: TRBD2
j_gene: TRBJ2-5
len: 18
CDR3nt: TGCGCCAGCAGCCAATCCCCAGGGGTGCTAGCGGGATCGAAGACCCAGTACTTC
CDR3aa: CASSQSPGVLAGSKTQYF

abundance: many
v_gene: TRBV20-1
d_gene: TRBD2
j_gene: TRBJ2-7
len: 18
CDR3nt: TGCAGTGCTACCCAGAGACTAGCAGGGACTTTCCGGGGATACGAGCAGTACTTC
CDR3aa: CSATQRLAGTFRGYEQYF

abundance: -
v_gene: TRBV30
d_gene: -
j_gene: TRBJ2-7
len: 14
CDR3nt: TGTGCCTGGAGCTACCGGTCGTTGGGCTACGAGCAGTCCTTC
CDR3aa: CAWSYRSLGYEQSF

abundance: -
v_gene: TRBV7-8
d_gene: -
j_gene: TRBJ2-4
len: 16
CDR3nt: TGTGCCAGCAGCTCACTATTTAGGGGCGCCAAATACATTCAGTACTTC
CDR3aa: CASSSLFRGAKYIQYF

abundance: -
v_gene: TRBV5-4
d_gene: -
j_gene: TRBJ2-3
len: 14
CDR3nt: TGTGCCAGCAGCGCTAAGGAGGGGGGGGATATGCAGTATTTT
CDR3aa: CASSAKEGGDMQYF

abundance: -
v_gene: TRBV29-1
d_gene: -
j_gene: TRBJ2-5
len: 13
CDR3nt: TGCAGCGTCGGAACATGGAGGAAAGAGACCCAATACTTC
CDR3aa: CSVGTWRKETQYF

abundance: once
v_gene: TRBV6-6
d_gene: TRBD1
j_gene: TRBJ2-1
len: 13
CDR3nt: TGTGCCAGCAATTACTCCACCGGACAGGGAGAGTTCTTC
CDR3aa: CASNYSTGQGEFF

abundance: -
v_gene: TRBV6-1
d_gene: TRBD2
j_gene: TRBJ2-2
len: 13
CDR3nt: TGTGCCAGCAGTAGGACTAGCGGCGGGGAGCTGTTTTTT
CDR3aa: CASSRTSGGELFF

abundance: -
v_gene: TRBV20-1
d_gene: -
j_gene: TRBJ2-1
len: 14
CDR3nt: TGCAGTGCTAGTTCCCCTAGCGATCTCAATGGGCAGTTCTTC
CDR3aa: CSASSPSDLNGQFF

abundance: -
v_gene: TRBV6-5
d_gene: -
j_gene: TRBJ1-2
len: 16
CDR3nt: TGTGTCGGCAGACGCGACAGCCCGACAGGATCCTATGGCTACACCTTC
CDR3aa: CVGRRDSPTGSYGYTF

abundance: -
v_gene: TRBV5-4
d_gene: -
j_gene: TRBJ2-1
len: 14
CDR3nt: TGTGACAGCAGTTTGGGCCGGGACACGACATTCGAGTTCTTC
CDR3aa: CDSSLGRDTTFEFF

abundance: -
v_gene: TRBV6-5
d_gene: -
j_gene: TRBJ2-4
len: 18
CDR3nt: TGTGCCAGTAGAGTCGAACTTACTTCAGTGGGGGATCAAAACATTCAGTACTTC
CDR3aa: CASRVELTSVGDQNIQYF

abundance: few
v_gene: TRBV20-1
d_gene: -
j_gene: TRBJ2-7
len: 15
CDR3nt: TGCAGTGCTAGAGATAGGATGGCAGGGGTGAACGAGCAGTACTTC
CDR3aa: CSARDRMAGVNEQYF

abundance: -
v_gene: TRBV4-1
d_gene: TRBD2
j_gene: TRBJ2-1
len: 19
CDR3nt: TGTGCCAGCAGCCGAGTTACACGGAGAACTAGCGGAAAATACAATGAGCAGTTCTTC
CDR3aa: CASSRVTRRTSGKYNEQFF

abundance: -
v_gene: TRBV6-5
d_gene: -
j_gene: TRBJ1-1
len: 19
CDR3nt: TGTGCCAGCAATAGTGGGAGAAAAGGAGAGGGTGCCCTGGGGACTGAAGCTTTCTTT
CDR3aa: CASNSGRKGEGALGTEAFF

abundance: -
v_gene: TRBV10-2
d_gene: -
j_gene: TRBJ1-2
len: 13
CDR3nt: TGCGCCAACAGTGATACTCGGACCAATGGCTACACCTTC
CDR3aa: CANSDTRTNGYTF

abundance: -
v_gene: TRBV29-1
d_gene: -
j_gene: TRBJ2-1
len: 12
CDR3nt: TGCAGCGTTGATCAGGGATACGATGAGCAGTTCTTC
CDR3aa: CSVDQGYDEQFF

abundance: -
v_gene: TRBV7-3
d_gene: -
j_gene: TRBJ2-3
len: 13
CDR3nt: TGTGCCAGCAGCTTATCCTACACAGATACGCAGTATTTT
CDR3aa: CASSLSYTDTQYF

abundance: -
v_gene: TRBV5-5
d_gene: TRBD1
j_gene: TRBJ2-7
len: 14
CDR3nt: TGTGCCAGCAGCATGGGTCAGGGGGCTTACGAGCACTACTTC
CDR3aa: CASSMGQGAYEHYF

abundance: many
v_gene: TRBV6-1
d_gene: -
j_gene: TRBJ1-3
len: 18
CDR3nt: TGTGCCAGCAGTGAAGAAGTTTGGCAAGCCGCCTATGGAAACACCATATATTTT
CDR3aa: CASSEEVWQAAYGNTIYF

abundance: -
v_gene: TRBV6-2/TRBV6-3
d_gene: -
j_gene: TRBJ2-5
len: 15
CDR3nt: TGTGCCAGCAGCATTCCTAGAGGACTAAGGGGGACCCAGTACTTC
CDR3aa: CASSIPRGLRGTQYF

abundance: once
v_gene: TRBV5-5
d_gene: TRBD1
j_gene: TRBJ2-7
len: 14
CDR3nt: TGTGCCAGCCGCTTGGGTCAGGGGGCTTACGAGCGGTACTTC
CDR3aa: CASRLGQGAYERYF

abundance: -
v_gene: TRBV7-8
d_gene: TRBD2
j_gene: TRBJ2-1
len: 15
CDR3nt: TGTGCCAGCGGCCCGGGACTAGCGGGAAACTATGAGCAGTTCTTC
CDR3aa: CASGPGLAGNYEQFF

abundance: -
v_gene: TRBV6-5
d_gene: -
j_gene: TRBJ1-2
len: 14
CDR3nt: TGTTCCAGCAGCGGGGGGGGACAAGTCTATGGCTACACCTTC
CDR3aa: CSSSGGGQVYGYTF

abundance: -
v_gene: TRBV6-2/TRBV6-3
d_gene: -
j_gene: TRBJ1-2
len: 12
CDR3nt: TGTACCAGCAATCGGGGGACGGATGGTTACACCTTC
CDR3aa: CTSNRGTDGYTF

abundance: -
v_gene: TRBV29-1
d_gene: TRBD1
j_gene: TRBJ2-7
len: 14
CDR3nt: TGCAGCGTTGCCGTTACAGGGGATACCTACGAGCCGTACTTC
CDR3aa: CSVAVTGDTYEPYF

abundance: -
v_gene: TRBV19
d_gene: -
j_gene: TRBJ2-1
len: 16
CDR3nt: TGTGCCAGTAGTATAGAAGGGACTGTCCATAGAAATGAGCAGTTCTTC
CDR3aa: CASSIEGTVHRNEQFF

abundance: many
v_gene: TRBV20-1
d_gene: -
j_gene: TRBJ1-1
len: 12
CDR3nt: TGCAGTGCTAGACCGGTGAACACTGAAGCTTTCTTT
CDR3aa: CSARPVNTEAFF

abundance: -
v_gene: TRBV9
d_gene: -
j_gene: TRBJ2-7
len: 12
CDR3nt: TGTGCAAGCAGAGTAGGAGGGGGCGAGCAGTACTTC
CDR3aa: CASRVGGGEQYF

abundance: -
v_gene: TRBV28
d_gene: -
j_gene: TRBJ2-1
len: 13
CDR3nt: TGTGCCAGCAATGAGGGCCTCTACAATGAGCTGTTTTTC
CDR3aa: CASNEGLYNELFF

abundance: -
v_gene: TRBV4-1
d_gene: -
j_gene: TRBJ1-2
len: 14
CDR3nt: TGCGCCAGCAGCCATGAGGCCCGAGTCTATGGTTACACCTTC
CDR3aa: CASSHEARVYGYTF

abundance: many
v_gene: TRBV28
d_gene: TRBD2
j_gene: TRBJ2-3
len: 15
CDR3nt: TGTGCCAGCAGTTTAAGGGAGGGGTACACAGATACGCAGTATTTT
CDR3aa: CASSLREGYTDTQYF

abundance: -
v_gene: TRBV6-1
d_gene: -
j_gene: TRBJ2-7
len: 14
CDR3nt: TGTGCCAGCAGTGTATATCACGAGCTCGGCGAGCAGTACTTC
CDR3aa: CASSVYHELGEQYF

abundance: -
v_gene: TRBV5-1
d_gene: -
j_gene: TRBJ2-1
len: 13
CDR3nt: TGCGCCAGCAATACGGAAATCTACAATGAGCAGTTCTTC
CDR3aa: CASNTEIYNEQFF

abundance: -
v_gene: TRBV6-1
d_gene: -
j_gene: TRBJ1-5
len: 16
CDR3nt: TGTGTCAGCAGTGAAGCATGGGGGGAAGGCAGTCAGCCCCAGCATTTT
CDR3aa: CVSSEAWGEGSQPQHF

abundance: -
v_gene: TRBV20-1
d_gene: -
j_gene: TRBJ1-1
len: 14
CDR3nt: TGCAGTGCTAGAACTTCGCTCCTAGGAATTGGAGCTTTCTTT
CDR3aa: CSARTSLLGIGAFF

abundance: -
v_gene: TRBV6-5
d_gene: TRBD1
j_gene: TRBJ1-1
len: 15
CDR3nt: TGTGCCAACAGTTCTTCAGGGGGTGGGCACACTGAAGCTTTCTTT
CDR3aa: CANSSSGGGHTEAFF

abundance: -
v_gene: TRBV7-9
d_gene: -
j_gene: TRBJ2-2
len: 17
CDR3nt: TGTGCCAGCAGCACCCCTCCGGGACAAATCAACACCGGGGAGCTATTTTTT
CDR3aa: CASSTPPGQINTGELFF